This TCR beta chain was recorded in a study of blood T cell repertoires in COVID-19. The wider study: The analysed material was cDNA or gDNA that came from T cells, B-cell-depleted T cells, or PBMCs.

The repertoire was sequenced with immunoSEQ multiplex PCR; TCRdb's copy has only in-frame clones and lacks some. The data contain 120,000 to 150,000 clones, 85% to 90% of them singletons. The CDR3 is 14 residues long. Trimming shortened V by 0 bases and J by 5 bases, and 11 bases separated the two germline ends. Germline lookup yields CDR1 LGHNA and CDR2 YSLEER. The V and J genes are TRBV4-3 and TRBJ2-7; D possibly corresponds to TRBD1 (5 bases). The sequence derives from a man between 45 and 60 years old who had recovered from COVID-19. Sequenced material: peripheral blood. The CDR3 protein is CASSQEPRADEQYF. The CDR3 DNA reads as TGCGCCAGCAGCCAAGAGCCCAGGGCGGACGAGCAGTACTTC.